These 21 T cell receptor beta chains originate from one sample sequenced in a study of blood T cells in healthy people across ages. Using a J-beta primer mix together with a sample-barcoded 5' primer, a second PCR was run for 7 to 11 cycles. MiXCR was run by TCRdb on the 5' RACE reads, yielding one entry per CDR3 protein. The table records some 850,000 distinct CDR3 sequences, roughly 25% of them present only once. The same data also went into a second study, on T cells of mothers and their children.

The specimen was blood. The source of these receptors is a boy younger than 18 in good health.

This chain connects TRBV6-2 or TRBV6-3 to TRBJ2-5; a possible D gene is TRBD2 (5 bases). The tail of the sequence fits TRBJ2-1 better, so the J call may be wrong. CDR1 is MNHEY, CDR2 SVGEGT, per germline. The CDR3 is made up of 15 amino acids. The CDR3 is CASRPFIVERGEQFF. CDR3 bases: TGTGCCAGCAGGCCCTTTATTGTGGAACGAGGGGAGCAGTTCTTC.

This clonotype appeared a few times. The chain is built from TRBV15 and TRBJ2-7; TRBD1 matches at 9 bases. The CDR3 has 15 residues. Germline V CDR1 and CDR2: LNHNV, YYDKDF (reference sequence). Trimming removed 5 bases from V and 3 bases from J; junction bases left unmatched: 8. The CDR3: CATSGLRDRDYEQYF. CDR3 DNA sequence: TGTGCCACCAGCGGCTTGCGGGACAGGGACTACGAGCAGTACTTC.

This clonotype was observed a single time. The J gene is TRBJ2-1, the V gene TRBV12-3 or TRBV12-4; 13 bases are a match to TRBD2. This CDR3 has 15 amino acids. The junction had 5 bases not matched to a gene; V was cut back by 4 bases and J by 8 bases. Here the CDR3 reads CASSWTSGGIYEQFF. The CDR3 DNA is TGTGCCAGCAGTTGGACTAGCGGGGGTATCTATGAGCAGTTCTTC.

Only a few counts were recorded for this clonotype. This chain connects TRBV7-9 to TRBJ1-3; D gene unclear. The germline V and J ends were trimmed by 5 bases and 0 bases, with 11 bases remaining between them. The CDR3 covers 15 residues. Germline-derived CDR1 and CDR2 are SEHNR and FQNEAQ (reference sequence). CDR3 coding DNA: TGTGCCAGCAGCCGGAAGGAAAGCTCTGGAAACACCATATATTTT. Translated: CASSRKESSGNTIYF.

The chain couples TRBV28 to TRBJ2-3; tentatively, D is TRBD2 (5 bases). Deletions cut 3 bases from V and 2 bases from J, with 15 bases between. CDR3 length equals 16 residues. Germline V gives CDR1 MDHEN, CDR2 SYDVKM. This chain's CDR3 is CASSFSPADPTDTQYF. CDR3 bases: TGTGCCAGCAGTTTTTCCCCAGCGGATCCCACAGATACGCAGTATTTT.

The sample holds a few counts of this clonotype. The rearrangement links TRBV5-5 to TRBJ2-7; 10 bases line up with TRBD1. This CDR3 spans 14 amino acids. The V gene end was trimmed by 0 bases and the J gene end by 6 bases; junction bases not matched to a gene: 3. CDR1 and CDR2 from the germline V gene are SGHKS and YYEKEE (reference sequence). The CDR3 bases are TGTGCCAGCAGCTTGGTTGGGACAGGGGCCGAGCAGTACTTC. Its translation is CASSLVGTGAEQYF. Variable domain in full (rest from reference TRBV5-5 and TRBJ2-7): DAGVTQSPTHLIKTRGQQVTLRCSPISGHKSVSWYQQVLGQGPQFIFQYYEKEERGRGNFPDRFSARQFPNYSSELNVNALLLGDSALYLCASSLVGTGAEQYFGPGTRLTVT.

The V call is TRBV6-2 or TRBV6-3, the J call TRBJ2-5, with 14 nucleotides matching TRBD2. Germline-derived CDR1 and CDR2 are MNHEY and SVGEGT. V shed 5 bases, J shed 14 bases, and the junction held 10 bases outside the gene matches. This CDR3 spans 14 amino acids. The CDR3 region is CASSLTGTSGGLYF. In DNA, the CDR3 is TGTGCCAGCAGTCTTACCGGGACTAGCGGGGGCCTTTACTTC.

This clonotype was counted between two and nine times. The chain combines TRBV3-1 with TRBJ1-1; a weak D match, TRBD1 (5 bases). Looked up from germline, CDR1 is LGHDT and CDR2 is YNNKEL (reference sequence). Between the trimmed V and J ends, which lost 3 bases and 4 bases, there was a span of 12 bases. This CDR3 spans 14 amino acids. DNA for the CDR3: TGTGCCAGCAGCCACACCGACAGCGGCACTGAAGCTTTCTTT. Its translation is CASSHTDSGTEAFF.

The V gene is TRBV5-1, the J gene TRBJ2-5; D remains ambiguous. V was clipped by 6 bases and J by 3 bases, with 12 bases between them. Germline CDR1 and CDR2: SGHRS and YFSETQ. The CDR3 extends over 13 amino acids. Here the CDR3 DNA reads TGCGCCAGCAAAGGGCCTAACGAAGAGACCCAGTACTTC. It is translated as CASKGPNEETQYF. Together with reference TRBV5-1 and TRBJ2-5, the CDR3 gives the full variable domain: KAGVTQTPRYLIKTRGQQVTLSCSPISGHRSVSWYQQTPGQGLQFLFEYFSETQRNKGNFPGRFSGRQFSNSRSEMNVSTLELGDSALYLCASKGPNEETQYFGPGTRLLVL.

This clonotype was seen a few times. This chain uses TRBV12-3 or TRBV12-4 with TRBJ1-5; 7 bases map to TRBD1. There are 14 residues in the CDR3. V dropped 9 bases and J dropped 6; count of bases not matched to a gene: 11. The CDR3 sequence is CASRQGGVSQPQHF. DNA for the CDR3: TGTGCCAGTCGACAGGGAGGGGTCAGTCAGCCCCAGCATTTT.

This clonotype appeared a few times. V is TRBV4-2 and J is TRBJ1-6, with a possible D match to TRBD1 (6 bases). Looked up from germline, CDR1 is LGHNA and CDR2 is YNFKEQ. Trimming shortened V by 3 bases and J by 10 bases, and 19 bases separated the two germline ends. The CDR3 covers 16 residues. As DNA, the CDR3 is TGTGCCAGCAGCCAGGGCGCAGGGGCAATTTTGTCACCCCTCCACTTT. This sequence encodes CASSQGAGAILSPLHF.

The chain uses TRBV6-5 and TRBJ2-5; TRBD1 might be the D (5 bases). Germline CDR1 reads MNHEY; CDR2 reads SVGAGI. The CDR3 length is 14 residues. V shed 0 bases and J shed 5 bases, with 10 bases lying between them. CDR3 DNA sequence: TGTGCCAGCAGTTACTCAAGGGGAACGGAGACCCAGTACTTC. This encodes CASSYSRGTETQYF.

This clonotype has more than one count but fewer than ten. CDR3 nucleotides: TGCGCCAGCAGCGTAGCGGGGGGCCAAGCTAACTATGGCTACACCTTC. This translates into CASSVAGGQANYGYTF. The V and J genes are TRBV5-1 and TRBJ1-2, with a tentative D call TRBD1 (6 bases). The CDR3 is 16 amino acids. Germline lookup yields CDR1 SGHRS and CDR2 YFSETQ. The germline V and J ends were trimmed by 4 bases and 0 bases, with 16 bases remaining between them.

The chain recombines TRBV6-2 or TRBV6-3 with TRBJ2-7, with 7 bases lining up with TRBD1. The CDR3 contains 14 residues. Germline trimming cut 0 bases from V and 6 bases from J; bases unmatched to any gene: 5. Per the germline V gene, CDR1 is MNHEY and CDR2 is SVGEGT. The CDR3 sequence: CASSYSGQISEQYF. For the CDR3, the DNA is TGTGCCAGCAGTTACTCGGGACAGATCTCCGAGCAGTACTTC.

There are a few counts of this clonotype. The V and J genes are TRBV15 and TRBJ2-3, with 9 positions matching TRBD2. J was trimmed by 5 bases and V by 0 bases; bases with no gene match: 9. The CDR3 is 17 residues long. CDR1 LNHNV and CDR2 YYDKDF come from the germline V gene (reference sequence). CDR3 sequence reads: CATSRDYSGGPLDTQYF. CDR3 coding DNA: TGTGCCACCAGCAGAGATTACAGCGGGGGGCCTCTAGATACGCAGTATTTT.

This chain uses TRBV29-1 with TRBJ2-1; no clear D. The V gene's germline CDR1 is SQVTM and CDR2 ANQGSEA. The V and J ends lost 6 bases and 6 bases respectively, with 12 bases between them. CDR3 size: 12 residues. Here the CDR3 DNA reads TGCAGCGTGGAGACAAGACGCAATGAGCAGTTCTTC. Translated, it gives CSVETRRNEQFF.

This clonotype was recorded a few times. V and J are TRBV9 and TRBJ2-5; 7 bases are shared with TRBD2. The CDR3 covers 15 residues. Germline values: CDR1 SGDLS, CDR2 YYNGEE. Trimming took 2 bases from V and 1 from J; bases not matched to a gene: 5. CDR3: CASSVTSGAQETQYF. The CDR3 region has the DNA TGTGCCAGCAGCGTTACCAGCGGGGCCCAAGAGACCCAGTACTTC.

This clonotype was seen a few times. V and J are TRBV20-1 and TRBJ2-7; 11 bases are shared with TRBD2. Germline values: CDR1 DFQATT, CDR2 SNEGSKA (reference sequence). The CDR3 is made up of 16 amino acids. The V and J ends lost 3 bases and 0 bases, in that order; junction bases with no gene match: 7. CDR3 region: CSASPSGGRGSYEQYF. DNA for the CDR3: TGCAGTGCTAGCCCTAGCGGGGGGCGGGGCTCCTACGAGCAGTACTTC.

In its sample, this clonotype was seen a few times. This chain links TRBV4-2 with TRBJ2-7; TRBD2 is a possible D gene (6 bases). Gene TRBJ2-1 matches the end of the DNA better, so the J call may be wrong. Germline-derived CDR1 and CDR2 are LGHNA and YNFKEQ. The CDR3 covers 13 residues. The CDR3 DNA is TGTGCCAGCAGTAAGACTAGATACAATGAGCAGTTCTTC. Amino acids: CASSKTRYNEQFF.

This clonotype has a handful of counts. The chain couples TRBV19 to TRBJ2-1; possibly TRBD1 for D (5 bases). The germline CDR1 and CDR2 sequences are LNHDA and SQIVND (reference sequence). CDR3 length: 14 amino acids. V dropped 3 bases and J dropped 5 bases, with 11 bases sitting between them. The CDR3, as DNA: TGTGCCAGTAGTATGATAGGGGCTAACAATGAGCAGTTCTTC. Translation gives CASSMIGANNEQFF.

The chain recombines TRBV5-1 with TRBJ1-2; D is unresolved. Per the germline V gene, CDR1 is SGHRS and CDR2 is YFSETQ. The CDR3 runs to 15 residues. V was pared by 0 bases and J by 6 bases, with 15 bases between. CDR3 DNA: TGCGCCAGCAGCTTGGTCGAGGGAACTGGGGATGGCTACACCTTC. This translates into CASSLVEGTGDGYTF.